This is a list of T cell receptor beta chains from one sample in a study of Ad26.COV2.S vaccination and SARS-CoV-2 variants. The table came from immunoSEQ multiplex PCR; TCRdb's copy has only in-frame clones and leaves some out. The top ten hold approximately 1.5% of the sample, which has about 680,000 clones, more than 70% seen once. Sequences were derived from peripheral blood, sampled in a trial of Ad26.COV2.S vaccine versus placebo. The receptor source for this set is a person aged 18-65 years who received the Ad26.COV2.S COVID-19 vaccine or a placebo. Both conserved end residues are part of each CDR3. D genes are given only for firm matches. Size values are once, few and many counts, or a class for expanded clones, and some rows have none.

size: .; D: .; J: TRBJ1-2; V: TRBV15; DNA: TGTGCCACCAGCAGAGACAGGGGTCTCTATGGCTACACCTTC; CDR3: CATSRDRGLYGYTF
size: .; D: .; J: TRBJ1-1; V: TRBV29-1; DNA: TGCAGCGTTGAAGACAGGTCAGGAAACACTGAAGCTTTCTTT; CDR3: CSVEDRSGNTEAFF
size: .; D: .; J: TRBJ1-3; V: TRBV6-5; DNA: TGTGCCAGCAGTTACTCGTCAGGGAGTGGAAACACCATATATTTT; CDR3: CASSYSSGSGNTIYF
size: few; D: .; J: TRBJ1-1; V: TRBV5-6; DNA: TGTGCCAGCAGCTTGGGGGGGACTTATATGAACACTGAAGCTTTCTTT; CDR3: CASSLGGTYMNTEAFF
size: .; D: TRBD2; J: TRBJ2-2; V: TRBV6-5; DNA: TGTGCCAGCAGTTCCCTGGGAGGGACCGGGGAGCTGTTTTTT; CDR3: CASSSLGGTGELFF
size: .; D: .; J: TRBJ1-1; V: TRBV5-6; DNA: TGTGCCAGCAGCTGGGCCTCCTTGAACACTGAAGCTTTCTTT; CDR3: CASSWASLNTEAFF
size: .; D: .; J: TRBJ2-7; V: TRBV15; DNA: TGTGCCACCAGCAGAGATAGGGCTGTCTCCTACGAGCAGTACTTC; CDR3: CATSRDRAVSYEQYF
size: .; D: .; J: TRBJ1-2; V: TRBV7-2; DNA: TGTGCCAGCAGCCAAGACAGGCGGTCTAACTATGGCTACACCTTC; CDR3: CASSQDRRSNYGYTF
size: .; D: .; J: TRBJ1-6; V: TRBV6-5; DNA: TGTGCCAGCAGTTACTCGAGGGCCCAAGGGGATTCACCCCTCCACTTT; CDR3: CASSYSRAQGDSPLHF
size: few; D: .; J: TRBJ1-5; V: TRBV7-9; DNA: TGTGCCAGCAGCTTAGCCGGGACCCATAATCAGCCCCAGCATTTT; CDR3: CASSLAGTHNQPQHF
size: .; D: TRBD2; J: TRBJ2-7; V: TRBV5-4; DNA: TGTGCCAGCAGCTCTCCCAAGGGAGGGCGCGTTTCCTACGAGCAGTACTTC; CDR3: CASSSPKGGRVSYEQYF
size: .; D: .; J: TRBJ1-2; V: TRBV6-5; DNA: TGTGCCAGCAGTTACTCGACCAGGGAGAATGGCTACACCTTC; CDR3: CASSYSTRENGYTF
size: .; D: TRBD2; J: TRBJ2-7; V: TRBV13; DNA: TGTGCCAGCAGCCCAAGGGGACTAGCGGGAGCCTACGAGCAGTACTTC; CDR3: CASSPRGLAGAYEQYF
size: .; D: .; J: TRBJ1-1; V: TRBV6-1; DNA: TGTGCCAGCAGTGAACTCGAAGGGGGTGTCACTGAAGCTTTCTTT; CDR3: CASSELEGGVTEAFF
size: .; D: .; J: TRBJ1-3; V: TRBV15; DNA: TGTGCCACCAGCAGAACAGGTTCCGGAAACACCATATATTTT; CDR3: CATSRTGSGNTIYF
size: .; D: TRBD1; J: TRBJ1-1; V: TRBV6-5; DNA: TGTGCCAGCAGTTACGCGACCGGGACAGGCTATGCTGAAGCTTTCTTT; CDR3: CASSYATGTGYAEAFF
size: .; D: .; J: TRBJ1-1; V: TRBV5-5; DNA: TGTGCCAGCAGCTTAGGGGCCTCGAACACTGAAGCTTTCTTT; CDR3: CASSLGASNTEAFF
size: once; D: .; J: TRBJ1-5; V: TRBV19; DNA: TGTGCCAGTAGTATAGAGGCGGACACCTTTAGCAATCAGCCCCAGCATTTT; CDR3: CASSIEADTFSNQPQHF
size: .; D: .; J: TRBJ2-3; V: TRBV29-1; DNA: TGCAGCGTTGTAGGGGGGTTCACAGATACGCAGTATTTT; CDR3: CSVVGGFTDTQYF
size: .; D: .; J: TRBJ2-3; V: TRBV5-6; DNA: TGTGCCAGCAGCTTGAGGGGGGCCGGGGATACGCAGTATTTT; CDR3: CASSLRGAGDTQYF
size: .; D: TRBD1; J: TRBJ2-1; V: TRBV29-1; DNA: TGCAGCGCCGCGGGACAGGGAACCGTCGGTAACAATGAGCAGTTCTTC; CDR3: CSAAGQGTVGNNEQFF
size: .; D: .; J: TRBJ2-2; V: TRBV7-8; DNA: TGTGCCAGCAGCTTACGCGTCGCACTCGACACCGGGGAGCTGTTTTTT; CDR3: CASSLRVALDTGELFF
size: .; D: .; J: TRBJ2-7; V: TRBV11-1; DNA: TGTGCCAGCAGCTTATCAAGGGGACCAATTTACGAGCAGTACTTC; CDR3: CASSLSRGPIYEQYF
size: .; D: .; J: TRBJ1-4; V: TRBV7-9; DNA: TGTGCCAGCAGCTTAGTTCAGATTGCAACTAATGAAAAACTGTTTTTT; CDR3: CASSLVQIATNEKLFF
size: .; D: .; J: TRBJ1-1; V: TRBV5-1; DNA: TGCGCCAGCAGCTGGACCCCAGGGACTGAAGCTTTCTTT; CDR3: CASSWTPGTEAFF
size: .; D: TRBD2; J: TRBJ2-3; V: TRBV6-5; DNA: TGTGCCACCTCACGGGGGGTCTTCACAGATACGCAGTATTTT; CDR3: CATSRGVFTDTQYF
size: .; D: .; J: TRBJ2-7; V: TRBV11-2; DNA: TGTGCCAGCAGCTCCAGGGGTCCCCAGTACTTC; CDR3: CASSSRGPQYF
size: few; D: .; J: TRBJ2-7; V: TRBV12-3/TRBV12-4; DNA: TGTGCCAGCAGTTTACGCAGTTTCCACGAGCAGTACTTC; CDR3: CASSLRSFHEQYF
size: .; D: TRBD1; J: TRBJ2-5; V: TRBV6-5; DNA: TGTGCCAGCAGGGGGACAGGGTCGGGGACCCAGTACTTC; CDR3: CASRGTGSGTQYF
size: few; D: .; J: TRBJ1-6; V: TRBV27; DNA: TGTGCCAGCAGGCTAGTCGGAGGGGCCTCCCCGGATTCACCCCTCCACTTT; CDR3: CASRLVGGASPDSPLHF